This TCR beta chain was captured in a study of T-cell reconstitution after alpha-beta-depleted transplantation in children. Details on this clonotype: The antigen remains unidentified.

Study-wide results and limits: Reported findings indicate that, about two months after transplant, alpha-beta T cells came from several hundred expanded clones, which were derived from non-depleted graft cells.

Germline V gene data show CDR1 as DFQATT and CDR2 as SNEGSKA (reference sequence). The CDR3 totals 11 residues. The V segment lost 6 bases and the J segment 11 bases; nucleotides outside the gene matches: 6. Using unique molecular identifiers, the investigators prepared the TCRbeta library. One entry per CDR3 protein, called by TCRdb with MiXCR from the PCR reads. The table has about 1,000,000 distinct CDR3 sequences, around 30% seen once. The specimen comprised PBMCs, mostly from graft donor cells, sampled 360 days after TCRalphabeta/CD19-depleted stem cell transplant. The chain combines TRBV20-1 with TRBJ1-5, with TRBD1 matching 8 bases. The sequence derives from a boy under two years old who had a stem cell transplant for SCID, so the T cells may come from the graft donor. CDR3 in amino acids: CSARGPLTQHF. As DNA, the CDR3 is TGCAGTGCCAGGGGGCCCCTGACCCAGCATTTT.